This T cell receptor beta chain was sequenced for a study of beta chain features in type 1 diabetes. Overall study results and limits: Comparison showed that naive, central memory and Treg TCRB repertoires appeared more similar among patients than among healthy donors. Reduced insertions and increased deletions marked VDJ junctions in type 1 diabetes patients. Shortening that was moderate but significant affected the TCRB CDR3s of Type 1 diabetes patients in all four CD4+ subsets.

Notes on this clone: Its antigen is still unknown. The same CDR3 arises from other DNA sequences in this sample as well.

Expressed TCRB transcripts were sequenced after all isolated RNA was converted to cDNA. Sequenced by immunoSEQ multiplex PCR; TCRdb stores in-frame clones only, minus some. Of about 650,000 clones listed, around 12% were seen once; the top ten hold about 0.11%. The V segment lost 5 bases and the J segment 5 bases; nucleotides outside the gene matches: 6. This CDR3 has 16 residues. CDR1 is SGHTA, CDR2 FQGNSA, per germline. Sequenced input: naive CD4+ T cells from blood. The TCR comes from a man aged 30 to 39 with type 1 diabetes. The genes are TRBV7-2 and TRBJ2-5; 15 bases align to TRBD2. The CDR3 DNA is TGTGCCAGCAGCCAGGGACTAGCGGGGGGCCAGGAGACCCAGTACTTC. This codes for CASSQGLAGGQETQYF.